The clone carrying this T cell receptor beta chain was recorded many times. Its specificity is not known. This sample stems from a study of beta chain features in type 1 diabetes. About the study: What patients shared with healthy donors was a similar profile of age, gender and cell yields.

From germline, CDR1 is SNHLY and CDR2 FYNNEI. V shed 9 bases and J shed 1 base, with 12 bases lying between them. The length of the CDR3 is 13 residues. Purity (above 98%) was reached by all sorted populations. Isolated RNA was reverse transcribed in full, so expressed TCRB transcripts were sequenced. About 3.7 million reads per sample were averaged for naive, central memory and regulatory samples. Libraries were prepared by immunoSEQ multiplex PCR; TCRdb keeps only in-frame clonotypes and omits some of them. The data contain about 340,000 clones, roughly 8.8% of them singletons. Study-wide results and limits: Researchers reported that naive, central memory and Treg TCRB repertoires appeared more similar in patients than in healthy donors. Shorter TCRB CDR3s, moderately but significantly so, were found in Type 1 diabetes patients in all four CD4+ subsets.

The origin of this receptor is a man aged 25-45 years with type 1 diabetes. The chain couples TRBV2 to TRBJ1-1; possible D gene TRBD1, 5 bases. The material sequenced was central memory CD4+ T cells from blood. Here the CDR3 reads CASRAGSNTEAFF. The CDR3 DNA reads TGTGCCAGTCGGGCAGGGTCGAACACTGAAGCTTTCTTT.